This TCR beta chain is from a study of cytomegalovirus exposure and HLA in healthy donors. Whole-study results and caveats: Per published reports, the classifier diagnosed cytomegalovirus status with high specificity and sensitivity. Three CMV-associated chains proved CMV antigen-specific in vitro. Some TCR beta chains (around 180 of them) were listed as cytomegalovirus-associated. Subsequent analysis of the approximately 110 validation repertoires found a tendency for first-cohort TCR clusters to co-occur.

Clones were sequenced by immunoSEQ multiplex PCR, and TCRdb holds only the in-frame ones, with some missing. This sample has 250,000 or so clones, with 90% found just once. Germline assignment: CDR1 SGHNT and CDR2 YYREEE (reference sequence). The germline V and J ends were trimmed by 3 bases and 6 bases, with 6 bases remaining between them. The CDR3 contains 11 residues. For this clone: The antigen is undetermined.

Sequenced sample: PBMCs. This chain links TRBV5-4 with TRBJ1-2, with D uncertain. The receptor comes from a woman in her late teens or twenties in good health and CMV-seronegative. This CDR3 is CASSSRDGYTF. The CDR3 DNA reads as TGTGCCAGCAGCTCTAGAGATGGCTACACCTTC.